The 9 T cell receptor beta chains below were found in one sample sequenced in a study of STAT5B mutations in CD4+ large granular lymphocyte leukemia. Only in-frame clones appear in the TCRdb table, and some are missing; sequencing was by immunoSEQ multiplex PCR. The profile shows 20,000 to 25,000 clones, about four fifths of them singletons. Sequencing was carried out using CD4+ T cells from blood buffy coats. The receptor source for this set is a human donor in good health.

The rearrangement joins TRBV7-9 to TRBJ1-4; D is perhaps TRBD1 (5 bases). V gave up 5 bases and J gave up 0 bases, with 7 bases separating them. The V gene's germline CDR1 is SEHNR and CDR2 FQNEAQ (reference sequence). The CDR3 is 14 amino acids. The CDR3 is CASSGGTTNEKLFF. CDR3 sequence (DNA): TGTGCCAGCAGCGGGGGTACAACTAATGAAAAACTGTTTTTT. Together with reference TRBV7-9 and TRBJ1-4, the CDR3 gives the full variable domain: DTGVSQNPRHKITKRGQNVTFRCDPISEHNRLYWYRQTLGQGPEFLTYFQNEAQLEKSRLLSDRFSAERPKGSFSTLEIQRTEQGDSAMYLCASSGGTTNEKLFFGSGTQLSVL.

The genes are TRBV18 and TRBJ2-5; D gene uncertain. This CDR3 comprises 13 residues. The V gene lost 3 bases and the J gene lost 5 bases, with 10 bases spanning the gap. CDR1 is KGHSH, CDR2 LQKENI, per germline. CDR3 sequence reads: CASSPGQFETQYF. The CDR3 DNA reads TGTGCCAGCTCACCGGGCCAGTTCGAGACCCAGTACTTC.

The CDR3 protein is CASSLPRRLGDTQYF. For the CDR3, the DNA is TGTGCCAGCAGCTTGCCGCGGCGCCTGGGGGATACGCAGTATTTT. This rearrangement joins TRBV7-9 to TRBJ2-3; D not resolved. This CDR3 region has 15 residues. The ends were cut back, 3 bases at V and 6 bases at J, with 16 bases in the middle. Germline V gives CDR1 SEHNR, CDR2 FQNEAQ (reference sequence). The whole variable domain, remainder taken from reference TRBV7-9 and TRBJ2-3, is DTGVSQNPRHKITKRGQNVTFRCDPISEHNRLYWYRQTLGQGPEFLTYFQNEAQLEKSRLLSDRFSAERPKGSFSTLEIQRTEQGDSAMYLCASSLPRRLGDTQYFGPGTRLTVL.

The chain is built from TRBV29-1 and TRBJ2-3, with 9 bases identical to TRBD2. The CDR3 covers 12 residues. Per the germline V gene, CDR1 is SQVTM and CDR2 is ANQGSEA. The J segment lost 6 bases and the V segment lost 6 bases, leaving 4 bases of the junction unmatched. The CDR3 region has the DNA TGCAGCGTCCTTAGCGGGAGCGATACGCAGTATTTT. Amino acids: CSVLSGSDTQYF.

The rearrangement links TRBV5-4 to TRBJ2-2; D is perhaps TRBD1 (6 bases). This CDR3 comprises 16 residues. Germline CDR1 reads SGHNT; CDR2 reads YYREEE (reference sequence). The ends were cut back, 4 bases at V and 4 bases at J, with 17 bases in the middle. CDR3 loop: CASSPRSGDGTGELFF. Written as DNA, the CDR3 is TGTGCCAGCAGCCCAAGATCAGGGGACGGCACCGGGGAGCTGTTTTTT. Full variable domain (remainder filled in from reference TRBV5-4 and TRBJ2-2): ETGVTQSPTHLIKTRGQQVTLRCSSQSGHNTVSWYQQALGQGPQFIFQYYREEENGRGNFPPRFSGLQFPNYSSELNVNALELDDSALYLCASSPRSGDGTGELFFGEGSRLTVL.

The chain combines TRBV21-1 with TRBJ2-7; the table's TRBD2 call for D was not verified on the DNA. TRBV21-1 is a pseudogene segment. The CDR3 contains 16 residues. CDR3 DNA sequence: TGTGCCAGCAGCCGACGACTGGAGCGGGAGGGCTACGAGCAGTACTTC. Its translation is CASSRRLEREGYEQYF.

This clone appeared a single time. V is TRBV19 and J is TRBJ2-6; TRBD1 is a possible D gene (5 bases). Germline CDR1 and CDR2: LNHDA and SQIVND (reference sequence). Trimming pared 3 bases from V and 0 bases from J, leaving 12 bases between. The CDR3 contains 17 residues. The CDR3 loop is CASSMVGVGSGANVLTF. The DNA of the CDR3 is TGTGCCAGTAGTATGGTAGGGGTTGGCTCTGGGGCCAACGTCCTGACTTTC.

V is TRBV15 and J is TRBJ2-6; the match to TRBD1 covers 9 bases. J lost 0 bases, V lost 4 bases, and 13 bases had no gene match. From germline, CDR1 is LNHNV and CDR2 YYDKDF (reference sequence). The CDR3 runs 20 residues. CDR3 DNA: TGTGCCACCAGCAAAGAACTTGCGGGACAGGGCACCTCTGGGGCCAACGTCCTGACTTTC. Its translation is CATSKELAGQGTSGANVLTF. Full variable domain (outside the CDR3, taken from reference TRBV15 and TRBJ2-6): DAMVIQNPRYQVTQFGKPVTLSCSQTLNHNVMYWYQQKSSQAPKLLFHYYDKDFNNEADTPDNFQSRRPNTSFCFLDIRSPGLGDTAMYLCATSKELAGQGTSGANVLTFGAGSRLTVL.

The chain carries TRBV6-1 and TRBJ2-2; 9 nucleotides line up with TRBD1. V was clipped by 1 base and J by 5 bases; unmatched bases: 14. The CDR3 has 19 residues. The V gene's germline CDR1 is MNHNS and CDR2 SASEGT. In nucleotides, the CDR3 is TGTGCCAGCAGTGAAGGGAATTATGCCGGGACAGGGAGGACCGGGGAGCTGTTTTTT. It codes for CASSEGNYAGTGRTGELFF.